The source of this TCR beta chain is a study of OX40 agonist ivuxolimab in advanced cancers. Study information: Treatment of patients was with ivuxolimab, an agonistic anti-OX40 (CD134) antibody.

Assay: immunoSEQ multiplex PCR; the TCRdb copy retains only in-frame clones and omits some. The sample carries 60,000 to 70,000 clones, approximately 89% recorded once. The source was CD4+ or CD8+ T cells sorted from blood, collected in a trial of the OX40 agonist ivuxolimab. The sequence was obtained from an adult with an advanced solid tumor such as melanoma, head and neck, liver or kidney cancer.

The CDR3 protein is CASTPGLAIGGEQFF. CDR3 DNA: TGTGCCAGCACCCCGGGACTAGCGATTGGGGGTGAGCAGTTCTTC. This chain joins TRBV27 and TRBJ2-1; TRBD2 agrees at 10 bases. This CDR3 has 15 amino acids. J gave up 9 bases and V 7 bases, and 12 bases lay outside the gene matches. CDR1 MNHEY and CDR2 SMNVEV come from the germline V gene (reference sequence).